A selection of T cell receptor beta chains follows, all from one sample in a study of blood T cells in healthy people across ages. TCRdb re-derived calls from the 5' RACE reads in MiXCR, one entry per CDR3 protein. The table includes 980,000 or so distinct CDR3 sequences, 48% detected once. Specimen: blood. Receptor source: a young man in good health. CDR3s include the opening cysteine and the closing phenylalanine or tryptophan. D genes are given only for firm matches. Size values are once, few and many counts, or a class for expanded clones, and some rows have none.

NA	TRBV7-9	TRBJ2-3	NA	TGTGCCAGCAGCGTAACATCGACGGGCACGCAGTATTTT	CASSVTSTGTQYF
TRBD1	TRBV29-1	TRBJ2-7	NA	TGCAGCGTTGGGCGCGACAGGGGGAACGAGCAGTACTTC	CSVGRDRGNEQYF
NA	TRBV12-3/TRBV12-4	TRBJ2-1	NA	TGTGCCAGCAGCCCCCTAAAGGGGGGGTCCAATGAGCAGTTCTTC	CASSPLKGGSNEQFF
NA	TRBV4-2	TRBJ2-7	NA	TGTGCCAGCAGCCAAGCAACGTCGTCCTACGAGCAGTACTTC	CASSQATSSYEQYF
NA	TRBV6-2/TRBV6-3	TRBJ2-7	NA	TGTGCCAGCAGTTGGGACCTCTTGGAGCAGTACTTC	CASSWDLLEQYF
NA	TRBV10-3	TRBJ2-1	NA	TGTGCCATCGCCCCGGGGGCAGAGCAAGAGACCCAGTTCTTC	CAIAPGAEQETQFF
NA	TRBV6-6	TRBJ2-2	NA	TGTGCCAGCAGGGGATTACGGAACACCGGGGAGCTGTTTTTT	CASRGLRNTGELFF
NA	TRBV6-1	TRBJ1-6	NA	TGTGCCAGCAGTGAACGTCCGACCTCACCCCTCCACTTT	CASSERPTSPLHF
TRBD2	TRBV7-3	TRBJ2-1	NA	TGTGCCAGCAGCTGGGGCCCTTTGGAGCGGGGAGTAAGTAATGAGCAGTTCTTC	CASSWGPLERGVSNEQFF
TRBD1	TRBV5-1	TRBJ2-5	NA	TGCGCCAGCAGCAGAGGGACAGGGGTGGAGACCCAGTACTTC	CASSRGTGVETQYF
TRBD2	TRBV4-1	TRBJ2-5	NA	TGCGCCAGCAGCCAAGATCCTAGCGGGATACAAGAGACCCAGTACTTC	CASSQDPSGIQETQYF
NA	TRBV27	TRBJ1-1	NA	TGTGCCAGCAGTTCCGGGACGGGTTTTATGAACACTGAAGCTTTCTTT	CASSSGTGFMNTEAFF
NA	TRBV7-9	TRBJ1-6	few	TGTGCCAGCAGCGCTTGGGTCGGTAATTCACCCCTCCACTTT	CASSAWVGNSPLHF
NA	TRBV28	TRBJ1-2	few	TGTGCCAGCCGGCCGGGGGGGGCTAGGGACTATGGCTACACCTTC	CASRPGGARDYGYTF
TRBD2	TRBV5-1	TRBJ2-3	few	TGCGCCAGCAGCCACCGGGAGGAGCGGGGTACAGATACGCAGTATTTT	CASSHREERGTDTQYF
NA	TRBV5-1	TRBJ1-5	NA	TGCGCCAGCAGCCCTGGACAGACAGCCGGGCCCCAGCATTTT	CASSPGQTAGPQHF
NA	TRBV5-1	TRBJ2-5	few	TGCGCCAGCAGCTTGGAAGACAGGGAGGCGCAGTACTTC	CASSLEDREAQYF
NA	TRBV7-2	TRBJ2-1	few	TGTGCCAGCAGCCCGCAAATAACGAACAGGGAGCAGTTCTTC	CASSPQITNREQFF
NA	TRBV20-1	TRBJ2-7	NA	TGCAGTGCTCCAAACCGGATAACAGGGATTTCCTACGAGCAGTACTTC	CSAPNRITGISYEQYF
TRBD1	TRBV27	TRBJ1-4	few	TGTGCCAGCAGTCGAGACCGGAACAGGGGGCAAATTGAAAAACTGTTTTTT	CASSRDRNRGQIEKLFF
NA	TRBV20-1	TRBJ1-6	NA	TGCAGTACCCACAGGGTTCTAAGCTCCTATAATTCACCCCTCCACTTT	CSTHRVLSSYNSPLHF
NA	TRBV7-9	TRBJ2-7	NA	TGTGCCAGCAGCTTAGTAGCGGTGCGTTACGAGCAGTACTTC	CASSLVAVRYEQYF
NA	TRBV4-2	TRBJ2-3	NA	TGTGCCAGCAGCCAAGACCCCCAGGACACAGATACGCAGTATTTT	CASSQDPQDTDTQYF
TRBD1	TRBV11-2	TRBJ1-5	NA	TGTGCCAGCAGCGAGCAGGGGGACAGCAATCAGCCCCAGCATTTT	CASSEQGDSNQPQHF
TRBD2	TRBV6-2/TRBV6-3	TRBJ2-1	NA	TGTGCCAGCCAACTAGCGGGGGTCTACAATGAGCAGTTCTTC	CASQLAGVYNEQFF
TRBD1	TRBV6-2/TRBV6-3	TRBJ1-2	NA	TGTGCCAGCAGCAAGAAGGGACAGAAGGACGGCTACACCTTC	CASSKKGQKDGYTF
TRBD1	TRBV19	TRBJ1-2	few	TGTGCCAGTAGTACCGGGACAGGGGGTTACTATGGCTACACCTTC	CASSTGTGGYYGYTF
NA	TRBV7-2	TRBJ2-5	NA	TGTGCCAGCAGCTCAAAGGAACGAACGACCCAGTACTTC	CASSSKERTTQYF
NA	TRBV10-3	TRBJ1-2	few	TGTGCCATCAGTGGATCTTGGACAGAAAACTATGGCTACACCTTC	CAISGSWTENYGYTF
TRBD2	TRBV27	TRBJ2-3	NA	TGTGCCAGCGTGGGACTAGCGGATTCAAATACGCAGTATTTT	CASVGLADSNTQYF
NA	TRBV11-3	TRBJ2-1	few	TGTGCCAGCAGCTTGGTAGGTGGGGGGCTTTACAATGAGCAGTTCTTC	CASSLVGGGLYNEQFF
TRBD1	TRBV27	TRBJ2-1	NA	TGTACCAGCATAGACAGGGGGAATGAGCAGTTCTTC	CTSIDRGNEQFF
TRBD1	TRBV29-1	TRBJ1-4	NA	TGCAGCGTTAAAACTAGGACAGGGGGCAAGGAAAAACTGTTTTTT	CSVKTRTGGKEKLFF
TRBD1	TRBV29-1	TRBJ1-5	NA	TGCAGCGTAGGACAGGGAGGGCAGGATCAGCCCCAGCATTTT	CSVGQGGQDQPQHF
NA	TRBV30	TRBJ1-1	many	TGTGCCTGGAGTGGGGGACTTCTCTCATCGGACACTGAAGCTTTCTTT	CAWSGGLLSSDTEAFF
NA	TRBV5-5	TRBJ2-1	few	TGTGCCAGCAGCCAGGGACGGAGCTACAATGAGCAGTTCTTC	CASSQGRSYNEQFF
NA	TRBV5-4	TRBJ2-3	few	TGTGCCAGCAGCTTTGGGGAGGGGGTCACAGATACGCAGTATTTT	CASSFGEGVTDTQYF
TRBD1	TRBV6-5	TRBJ2-7	NA	TGTGCCAGCAGTTACCTAGGGACAGGGGGCCACGAGCAGTACTTC	CASSYLGTGGHEQYF
NA	TRBV29-1	TRBJ2-7	NA	TGCAGCGTTGACCAGGCCAAGGGTCGGAGTTCCTACGAGCAGTACTTC	CSVDQAKGRSSYEQYF
TRBD2	TRBV4-3	TRBJ2-7	NA	TGCGCCAGCAGCCAAGAAGCGGGGGCCAACGCGATCAACGAGCAGTACTTC	CASSQEAGANAINEQYF
NA	TRBV20-1	TRBJ1-2	NA	TGCAGTGCTAGAGATCGGAGTCAGGTTTTTGGCTACACCTTC	CSARDRSQVFGYTF
NA	TRBV6-2/TRBV6-3	TRBJ2-1	few	TGTGCCAGCAGGTCTAGCTCGCCCTCCTACAATGAGCAGTTCTTC	CASRSSSPSYNEQFF
TRBD2	TRBV4-3	TRBJ2-3	NA	TGCGCCAGCAGCCAAGATACAAGCGGGGGGCTTTCCACAGATACGCAGTATTTT	CASSQDTSGGLSTDTQYF
NA	TRBV5-1	TRBJ2-7	NA	TGCGCCAGCAGCTTCGCAGCAGGGACCATATACGAGCAGTACTTC	CASSFAAGTIYEQYF
NA	TRBV27	TRBJ2-1	few	TGTGCCAGCAGTGAATCAGGAGCGGTCTCCTACAATGAGCAGTTCTTC	CASSESGAVSYNEQFF
NA	TRBV7-9	TRBJ2-1	NA	TGTGCCAGCAGCCTTGAGGCGACCCTTTGGATTTACAATGAGCAGTTCTTC	CASSLEATLWIYNEQFF
NA	TRBV4-1	TRBJ2-1	NA	TGCGCCAGCAACCTACTCGAGGTGAATGAGCAGTTCTTC	CASNLLEVNEQFF
NA	TRBV19	TRBJ1-5	NA	TGTGCCAGTAGTATGGCCCCGGGTAATCAGCCCCAGCATTTT	CASSMAPGNQPQHF
NA	TRBV5-1	TRBJ1-1	NA	TGCGCCAGCAGCTTGGGTTCCGGGAACACTGAAGCTTTCTTT	CASSLGSGNTEAFF
NA	TRBV14	TRBJ1-6	NA	TGTGCCAGCAGTGCGGACACGGCGTCTTCACCCCTCCACTTT	CASSADTASSPLHF
NA	TRBV5-5	TRBJ2-3	few	TGTGCCAGCAGCTTGCGTTCCGTCCCAGATACGCAGTATTTT	CASSLRSVPDTQYF
NA	TRBV20-1	TRBJ2-1	few	TGCAGTGCCGGCAGCGGGCATGAGCAGTTCTTC	CSAGSGHEQFF
NA	TRBV12-3/TRBV12-4	TRBJ2-5	many	TGTGCCAGCAGCCAAGCAGGACTCCAAGAGACCCAGTACTTC	CASSQAGLQETQYF
NA	TRBV4-2	TRBJ1-2	NA	TGTGCCAGCAGCTCGGCTGGCTACACCTTC	CASSSAGYTF
NA	TRBV6-5	TRBJ2-5	NA	TGTGCCAGCCGACTCGGGGGCTCGGAGACCCAGTACTTC	CASRLGGSETQYF
NA	TRBV4-2	TRBJ2-7	NA	TGTGCCAGCAGCGAGCTCTCTGTTAGCGAGCAGTACTTC	CASSELSVSEQYF